This T cell receptor beta chain appears in the sequencing data of a study of Tregs in tolerant kidney transplant recipients. Study-level findings and limits: Tolerant patients' donor-specific Tregs expanded beyond overall Tregs, suggesting antigen-driven growth.

Germline-derived CDR1 and CDR2 are DFQATT and SNEGSKA (reference sequence). The ends lost 1 base at V and 6 bases at J; junction bases unmatched: 10. This CDR3 has 16 residues. In regard to this clone: Its antigen is undetermined. The CDR3 extends 3 residues past the end of the read, so its final part is completed from the germline J gene.

Produced via immunoSEQ multiplex PCR; TCRdb's table is partial and in-frame only. This sample's table has roughly 48,000 clones. Thawed PBMCs were FACS-sorted into unstimulated CD4+CD25+CD127- regulatory T cells, CD4+CD25- non-regulatory cells, CD4 and CD8 cells. The source was CD4+ T cells from blood, collected before the transplant. V gene TRBV20-1 combines with J gene TRBJ2-5; 11 bases fit TRBD2. This sequence originates from a human donor who received a combined kidney and bone marrow transplant. CDR3 region: CSARVGTSGLVKTQYF. CDR3 DNA (partial): TGCAGTGCTAGAGTGGGGACTAGCGGCTTGGTAAAGACC.